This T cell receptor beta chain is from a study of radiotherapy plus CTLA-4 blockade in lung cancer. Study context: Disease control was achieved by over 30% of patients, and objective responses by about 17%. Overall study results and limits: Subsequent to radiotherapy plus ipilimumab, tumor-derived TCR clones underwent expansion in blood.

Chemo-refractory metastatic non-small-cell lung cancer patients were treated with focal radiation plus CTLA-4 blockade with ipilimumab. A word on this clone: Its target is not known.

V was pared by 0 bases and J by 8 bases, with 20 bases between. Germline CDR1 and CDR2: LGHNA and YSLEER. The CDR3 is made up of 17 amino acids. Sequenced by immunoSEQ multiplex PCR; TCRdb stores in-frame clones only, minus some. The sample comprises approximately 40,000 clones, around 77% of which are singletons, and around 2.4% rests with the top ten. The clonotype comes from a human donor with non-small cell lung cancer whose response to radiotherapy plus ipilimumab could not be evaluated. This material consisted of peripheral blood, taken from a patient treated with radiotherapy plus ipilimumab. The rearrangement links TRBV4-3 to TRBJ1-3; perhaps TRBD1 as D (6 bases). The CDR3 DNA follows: TGCGCCAGCAGCCAAGATTTGACAGGTCCTCAAGGAGACACCATATATTTT. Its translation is CASSQDLTGPQGDTIYF.